This T cell receptor beta chain was captured by sequencing in a study of control samples from healthy donors and cancer patients. The protocol was immunoSEQ multiplex PCR, while the TCRdb copy is restricted to in-frame clones and leaves out a portion. Here the sample spans about 100,000 clones, about 89% being singletons. Trimming pared 6 bases from V and 3 bases from J, leaving 15 bases between. From germline, CDR1 is MDHEN and CDR2 SYDVKM. This CDR3 contains 14 residues. The receptor's source is a man aged 30 to 45 in good health. This sequence joins TRBV28 and TRBJ2-7, with D tentatively TRBD2 (6 bases). Source material: blood. CDR3 loop: CASRGAGTSYEQYF. CDR3 nucleotides: TGTGCCAGCAGAGGGGCGGGGACCAGCTACGAGCAGTACTTC.